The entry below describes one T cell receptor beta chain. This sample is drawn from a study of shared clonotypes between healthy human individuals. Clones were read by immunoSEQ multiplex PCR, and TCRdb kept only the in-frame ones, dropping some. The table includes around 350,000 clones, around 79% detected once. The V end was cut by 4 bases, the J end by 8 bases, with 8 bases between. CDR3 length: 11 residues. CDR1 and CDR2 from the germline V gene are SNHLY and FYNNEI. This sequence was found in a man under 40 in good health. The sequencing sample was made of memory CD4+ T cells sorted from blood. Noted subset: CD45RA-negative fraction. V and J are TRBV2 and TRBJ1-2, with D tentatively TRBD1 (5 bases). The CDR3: CASSVWGGYTF. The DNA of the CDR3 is TGTGCCAGCAGTGTGTGGGGGGGCTACACCTTC.